The clone carrying this T cell receptor beta chain appeared a single time. These data belong to a study of CD8 T cells in Susac syndrome. The CDR3 consists of 14 residues. The ends were cut back, 2 bases at V and 2 bases at J, with 9 bases in the middle. Random hexamers primed reverse transcription of about 0.5 to 1 ug RNA. Amplification of TCR beta CDR3 spanned 54 Vbeta and 13 Jbeta via immunoSEQ multiplex PCR. Via MiXCR, TCRdb re-called the immunoSEQ multiplex PCR reads, giving one row per CDR3 protein. The sample lists about 120,000 distinct CDR3 sequences, 94% occurring once. The sample taken for sequencing was CD4+ T cells from PBMCs. The V and J genes are TRBV12-3 or TRBV12-4 and TRBJ2-5; possibly TRBD1 for D (5 bases). The TCR sequence derives from a human donor in good health. The CDR3 bases are TGTGCCAGCAGTTTAAAGACAGTGCAAGAGACCCAGTACTTC. This encodes CASSLKTVQETQYF.